Sequencing of this T cell receptor beta chain was carried out in a study of shared clonotypes between healthy human individuals. At the deep level, the assay was run. This table comes from immunoSEQ multiplex PCR, and its TCRdb copy is limited to in-frame clones, with some not included. The table lists 2.3 million or so clones, 80% to 95% of them singletons. Whole-study findings and limits: It was the non-shared clonotypes that had lower generation probabilities than clonotypes shared by all four donors. The rarefaction results pointed to incomplete sorted-subset sequencing despite large depth. Sampling covered blood only; tissue repertoires likely differ.

Concerning this clone: What it binds is not known.

V was trimmed by 1 base and J by 5 bases, leaving 9 bases between them. CDR1 GTSNPN and CDR2 SVGIG come from the germline V gene (reference sequence). The CDR3 is made up of 13 amino acids. Sequencing was done on a sample of naive CD4+ T cells from PBMCs. Subset indicated: CD45RA+ positively selected. The TCR sequence derives from a man younger than 30 in good health. Some clones in this sample may be carry-over from other donors' samples. The gene calls are TRBV30 and TRBJ2-4; D may be TRBD2 (5 bases). CDR3 coding DNA: TGTGCCTGGAGTGCTGGGAGACAAAACATTCAGTACTTC. It is translated as CAWSAGRQNIQYF.